The rows below give T cell receptor beta chains drawn from one sample of a study of cytomegalovirus exposure and HLA in healthy donors. TCRdb's copy holds only in-frame clones and misses some; the assay was immunoSEQ multiplex PCR. The profile shows approximately 160,000 clones, roughly 80% of them singletons. The sample comprised PBMCs. These receptors all stem from a man between 18 and 35 years old in good health and CMV-seropositive. The CDR3 runs from the conserved cysteine through the conserved F or W. A D gene is named only where the DNA matches it firmly. Size is stated for part of the rows, as once, few or many counts, or as a class when the clone is expanded.

v_call	clone_size	cdr3_length	d_call	j_call	cdr3_nt	cdr3_aa
TRBV7-2	.	12	.	TRBJ2-3	TGTGCCAGCAGCCCTCCCCGGGGTACGCAGTATTTT	CASSPPRGTQYF
TRBV5-1	.	14	TRBD1	TRBJ2-5	TGCGCCAGCAGCTTAGACAGGGGTAGGGAGACCCAGTACTTC	CASSLDRGRETQYF
TRBV5-4	.	16	.	TRBJ2-3	TGTGCCAGCAGCACGGGACTGGGGGACAGCACAGATACGCAGTATTTT	CASSTGLGDSTDTQYF
TRBV7-2	.	14	.	TRBJ2-7	TGTGCCAGCAGCTTAGGGCTCCCCTCCTACGAGCAGTACTTC	CASSLGLPSYEQYF
TRBV4-1	once	15	.	TRBJ1-2	TGCGCCAGCAGCGGCTCTTGGGCTACAGGGACTGGCTACACCTTC	CASSGSWATGTGYTF
TRBV13	.	13	.	TRBJ1-4	TGTGCCAGCAGCCGGGGTTCGAATGAAAAACTGTTTTTT	CASSRGSNEKLFF
TRBV5-5	.	11	.	TRBJ2-3	TGTGCCAGCAGCTGGAGAGATACGCAGTATTTT	CASSWRDTQYF
TRBV4-1	.	16	.	TRBJ1-2	TGCGCCAGCAGCCAAGTACAGGGATCCTTAAGCTATGGCTACACCTTC	CASSQVQGSLSYGYTF
TRBV4-1	.	13	.	TRBJ2-7	TGCGCCAGCAGCCCCGGACTTCACTACGAGCAGTACTTC	CASSPGLHYEQYF
TRBV11-2	.	17	TRBD1	TRBJ2-5	TGTGCCAGCAGCTCGCCGGGACAGGGGGGTATAGAAGAGACCCAGTACTTC	CASSSPGQGGIEETQYF
TRBV28	.	13	TRBD1	TRBJ1-2	TGTGCCAGCAGTCTACGACAGGGCTATGGCTACACCTTC	CASSLRQGYGYTF
TRBV27	.	16	TRBD2	TRBJ2-2	TGTGCCAGCAGCCCACTACTAGCGGGAGTTGCCGGGGAGCTGTTTTTT	CASSPLLAGVAGELFF
TRBV9	.	15	TRBD1	TRBJ2-7	TGTGCCAGCAGCGGATCCGGGACAGGGGACTACGAGCAGTACTTC	CASSGSGTGDYEQYF
TRBV7-9	.	14	.	TRBJ1-1	TGTGCCAGCAGTCTCGCTACAGGGACGACTGAAGCTTTCTTT	CASSLATGTTEAFF
TRBV28	.	14	.	TRBJ2-5	TGTGCCAGCAGTTTGCCCTTAACTGGAGAGACCCAGTACTTC	CASSLPLTGETQYF
TRBV5-6	once	18	.	TRBJ2-7	TGTGCCAGCAGCTTGGCGGCCCCGCTTGGAGGGGTTACCTACGAGCAGTACTTC	CASSLAAPLGGVTYEQYF
TRBV2	.	14	.	TRBJ2-1	TGTGCCATCTCTAGTGGGGGCCGCTACAATGAGCAGTTCTTC	CAISSGGRYNEQFF
TRBV7-9	.	13	TRBD1	TRBJ1-1	TGTGCCAGCAGCCTGACAGGGTTCCCTGAAGCTTTCTTT	CASSLTGFPEAFF
TRBV28	.	16	.	TRBJ2-7	TGTGCCAGCAGTTCAAAAAGCCGAGGCAGAACCTACGAGCAGTACTTC	CASSSKSRGRTYEQYF
TRBV5-6	.	12	.	TRBJ2-3	TGTGCCAGCAGCTTGTTCGGGAATACGCAGTATTTT	CASSLFGNTQYF
TRBV6-1	.	14	TRBD1	TRBJ1-3	TGTGCCAGCACCCAAGACAGGGCGGGAAACACCATATATTTT	CASTQDRAGNTIYF
TRBV5-8	.	15	.	TRBJ1-5	TGTGCCAGCAGCTTGACAGGGTATGTCGATCAGCCCCAGCATTTT	CASSLTGYVDQPQHF
TRBV21-1	.	19	.	TRBJ2-5	TGTGCCAGCAGCAAACGGACACCGGTTAATCTCTTTATACAAGAGACCCAGTACTTC	CASSKRTPVNLFIQETQYF
TRBV5-6	.	13	TRBD1	TRBJ2-4	TGTGCCAGCAGCCCCGGGACAGAGGCCATTCAGTACTTC	CASSPGTEAIQYF
TRBV6-5	few	13	.	TRBJ2-1	TGTGCCAGCAGTTACTCGGGGGCCAATGAGCAGTTCTTC	CASSYSGANEQFF
TRBV2	few	14	.	TRBJ1-1	TGTGCCAGCATTGCCAGGGAATACAACACTGAAGCTTTCTTT	CASIAREYNTEAFF
TRBV6-1	.	20	.	TRBJ2-3	TGTGCCAGCAGTGAAGATGCCCTGGAGTTTCCTAGAGAACGCACAGATACGCAGTATTTT	CASSEDALEFPRERTDTQYF
TRBV7-8	.	17	.	TRBJ2-1	TGTGCCAGCAGCTTAGTTGCGGGGTCCCGGCCCTACAATGAGCAGTTCTTC	CASSLVAGSRPYNEQFF
TRBV6-5	.	15	.	TRBJ2-1	TGTGCCAGCAGTTACGAGCGCGGTTACTACAATGAGCAGTTCTTC	CASSYERGYYNEQFF
TRBV7-9	.	15	TRBD2	TRBJ2-3	TGTGCCAGCAGCCCTGAGGGGACTAGTAGGAATACGCAGTATTTT	CASSPEGTSRNTQYF
TRBV7-2	.	15	.	TRBJ2-3	TGTGCCAGCAGCTTAGTTGCGGGGGCCACAGATACGCAGTATTTT	CASSLVAGATDTQYF
TRBV5-1	.	16	TRBD2	TRBJ2-1	TGCGCCAGCAGCTTAACCGGGACTAGCAAATACAATGAGCAGTTCTTC	CASSLTGTSKYNEQFF
TRBV28	.	18	TRBD2	TRBJ2-5	TGTGCCAGCAGTTCGACCTTTATAGCGGGGGGTAAGGAAGAGACCCAGTACTTC	CASSSTFIAGGKEETQYF
TRBV2	.	12	.	TRBJ1-1	TGTGCCAGCAGTGAAAGGCGGTCTGAAGCTTTCTTT	CASSERRSEAFF
TRBV11-2	few	13	.	TRBJ1-5	TGTGCCAGCAGCTTAGCAACGGGTCAGCCCCAGCATTTT	CASSLATGQPQHF
TRBV7-9	.	14	.	TRBJ2-3	TGTGCCAGCAGCCCCAGGGAGGATCCAGATACGCAGTATTTT	CASSPREDPDTQYF
TRBV7-2	.	14	.	TRBJ1-5	TGTGCCAGCAGCTTAGCGGCAGGGTATCAGCCCCAGCATTTT	CASSLAAGYQPQHF
TRBV10-3	.	14	.	TRBJ2-6	TGTGCCATCAATAGAGGCTCTGGGGCCAACGTCCTGACTTTC	CAINRGSGANVLTF
TRBV27	.	13	.	TRBJ1-5	TGTGCCAGCAGTTACAGGGTTGGTCAGCCCCAGCATTTT	CASSYRVGQPQHF
TRBV27	.	14	TRBD2	TRBJ2-7	TGTGCCAGCAAGCCGGGACTACACTCCTACGAGCAGTACTTC	CASKPGLHSYEQYF
TRBV27	once	14	.	TRBJ1-2	TGTGCCAGCAGGCCCCCCCAGGGTAACTATGGCTACACCTTC	CASRPPQGNYGYTF
TRBV19	once	15	TRBD1	TRBJ1-1	TGTGCCAGTAGTATTTGGACAGGGGCGAACACTGAAGCTTTCTTT	CASSIWTGANTEAFF
TRBV5-1	.	16	TRBD2	TRBJ2-1	TGCGCCAGCAGCTTCCCCGGGGCGGGGGAACTCAATGAGCAGTTCTTC	CASSFPGAGELNEQFF
TRBV18	.	12	.	TRBJ2-7	TGTGCCAGCTCACCAGGGGCTGGCGAGCAGTACTTC	CASSPGAGEQYF
TRBV19	.	14	TRBD1	TRBJ2-3	TGTGCCAGTAGTTTGAGACAGGGCCAAGATACGCAGTATTTT	CASSLRQGQDTQYF
TRBV10-3	.	13	.	TRBJ2-2	TGTGCCATCAGTGGCTTCGGGACCGGGGAGCTGTTTTTT	CAISGFGTGELFF
TRBV5-1	.	13	.	TRBJ1-1	TGCGCCAGCACATCTGGGCAGAACACTGAAGCTTTCTTT	CASTSGQNTEAFF
TRBV28	.	13	.	TRBJ2-7	TGTGCCAGCAGTTTGACGGGAGCCTACGAGCAGTACTTC	CASSLTGAYEQYF
TRBV6-5	.	15	TRBD1	TRBJ2-2	TGTGCCAGCAAAAGGACAGGGGGCAACACCGGGGAGCTGTTTTTT	CASKRTGGNTGELFF
TRBV7-2	.	13	.	TRBJ2-1	TGTGCCAGCAGCTTAATATCCGGCAATGAGCAGTTCTTC	CASSLISGNEQFF